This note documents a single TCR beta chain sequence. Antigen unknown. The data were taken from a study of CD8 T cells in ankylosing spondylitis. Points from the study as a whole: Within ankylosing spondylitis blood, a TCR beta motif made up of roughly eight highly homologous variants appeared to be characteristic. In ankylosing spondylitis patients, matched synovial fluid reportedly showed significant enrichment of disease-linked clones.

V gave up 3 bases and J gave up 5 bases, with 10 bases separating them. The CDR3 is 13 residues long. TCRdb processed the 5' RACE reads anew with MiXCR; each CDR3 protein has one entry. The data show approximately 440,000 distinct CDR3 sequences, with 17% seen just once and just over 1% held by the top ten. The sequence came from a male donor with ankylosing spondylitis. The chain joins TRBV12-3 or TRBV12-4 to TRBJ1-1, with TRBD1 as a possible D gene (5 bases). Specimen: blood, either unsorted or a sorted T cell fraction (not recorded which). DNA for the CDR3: TGTGCCAGCAGTTTTCGACAGTATACTGAAGCTTTCTTT. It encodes CASSFRQYTEAFF.